Sequencing of this T cell receptor beta chain was carried out in a study of T-cell memory formation after mild COVID-19. The CDR3 is 14 residues long. J gave up 2 bases and V 5 bases, and 5 bases lay outside the gene matches. Germline V gene sequence: CDR1 SGHTA, CDR2 FQGNSA. This clonotype was detected ten times or more. TCRdb reanalysed the 5' RACE reads using MiXCR and keeps one entry per CDR3 protein. Counted here are some 190,000 distinct CDR3 sequences, around 17% occurring once; the ten biggest clones make up 2% to 3%. The chain carries TRBV7-2 and TRBJ1-2; 7 positions agree with TRBD1. This receptor was obtained from an adult woman who had mild COVID-19 (a few samples of this study predate the infection). Cell type and time point are not known. Sequences were obtained from PBMCs or a T cell subset sorted from them (not recorded which). CDR3 in amino acids: CASSPDRDNYGYTF. The CDR3 DNA sequence: TGTGCCAGCAGCCCAGACAGGGACAACTATGGCTACACCTTC. Drawing the rest from reference TRBV7-2 and TRBJ1-2, the complete variable domain is GAGVSQSPSNKVTEKGKDVELRCDPISGHTALYWYRQSLGQGLEFLIYFQGNSAPDKSGLPSDRFSAERTGGSVSTLTIQRTQQEDSAVYLCASSPDRDNYGYTFGSGTRLTVV.